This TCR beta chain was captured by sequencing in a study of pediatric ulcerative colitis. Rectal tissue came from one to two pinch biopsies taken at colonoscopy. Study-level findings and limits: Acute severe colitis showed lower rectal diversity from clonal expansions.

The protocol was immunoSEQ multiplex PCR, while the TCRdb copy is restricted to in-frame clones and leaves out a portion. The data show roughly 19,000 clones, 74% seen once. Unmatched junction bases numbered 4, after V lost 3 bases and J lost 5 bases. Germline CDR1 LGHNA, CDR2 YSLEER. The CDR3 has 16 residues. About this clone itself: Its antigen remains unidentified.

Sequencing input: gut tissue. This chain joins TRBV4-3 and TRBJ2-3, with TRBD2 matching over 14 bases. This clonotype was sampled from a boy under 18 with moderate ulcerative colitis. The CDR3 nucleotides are TGCGCCAGCAGCCAGGGACTAGCGGGAGACAAAGATACGCAGTATTTT. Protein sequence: CASSQGLAGDKDTQYF.